This is a list of T cell receptor beta chains from one sample in a study of PD-1 blockade in classical Hodgkin lymphoma. Profiled with immunoSEQ multiplex PCR; TCRdb holds only in-frame clones, not every one. The sample contains tens of thousands of clones, roughly 70% of which appear only once. Specimen: peripheral blood mononuclear cells (PBMCs), collected before the fourth cycle of nivolumab. All receptors derive from a human donor with classical Hodgkin lymphoma. The CDR3 runs from the conserved cysteine through the conserved F or W. The order of the fields is V gene, D gene, J gene, clone size, CDR3 protein, CDR3 DNA. D genes are given only for firm matches. Clone size is given for some rows only: seen once, a few or many times, or a class if the clone is expanded.

v_gene: TRBV2
d_gene: NA
j_gene: TRBJ1-5
abundance: few
CDR3aa: CATQGSGNQPQHF
CDR3nt: TGTGCCACCCAGGGATCCGGCAATCAGCCCCAGCATTTT

v_gene: TRBV30
d_gene: NA
j_gene: TRBJ1-2
abundance: NA
CDR3aa: CAWSVGNHYGYTF
CDR3nt: TGTGCCTGGAGTGTAGGGAATCACTATGGCTACACCTTC

v_gene: TRBV30
d_gene: NA
j_gene: TRBJ2-5
abundance: NA
CDR3aa: CAWSVPWGPGWETQYF
CDR3nt: TGTGCCTGGAGTGTACCGTGGGGCCCGGGTTGGGAGACCCAGTACTTC

v_gene: TRBV25-1
d_gene: TRBD1
j_gene: TRBJ1-4
abundance: few
CDR3aa: CASGQGKLFF
CDR3nt: TGTGCCAGCGGACAGGGAAAACTGTTTTTT

v_gene: TRBV11-3
d_gene: TRBD2
j_gene: TRBJ2-1
abundance: NA
CDR3aa: CASSFEVAGRQFF
CDR3nt: TGTGCCAGCAGCTTCGAAGTAGCGGGTCGGCAGTTCTTC

v_gene: TRBV9
d_gene: NA
j_gene: TRBJ1-1
abundance: medium-sized
CDR3aa: CASSAGEPRGTEAFF
CDR3nt: TGTGCCAGCAGCGCTGGGGAACCGAGGGGGACTGAAGCTTTCTTT

v_gene: TRBV5-1
d_gene: NA
j_gene: TRBJ2-5
abundance: NA
CDR3aa: CASSLEGIRGQETQYF
CDR3nt: TGCGCCAGCAGCTTGGAGGGGATTCGGGGGCAAGAGACCCAGTACTTC

v_gene: TRBV27
d_gene: NA
j_gene: TRBJ1-6
abundance: NA
CDR3aa: CASSLFGSPLHF
CDR3nt: TGTGCCAGCAGTTTATTCGGTTCACCCCTCCACTTT

v_gene: TRBV19
d_gene: NA
j_gene: TRBJ1-5
abundance: few
CDR3aa: CASSIGWQVVGRNQPQHF
CDR3nt: TGTGCCAGTAGTATAGGCTGGCAGGTTGTCGGACGTAATCAGCCCCAGCATTTT

v_gene: TRBV27
d_gene: NA
j_gene: TRBJ1-2
abundance: NA
CDR3aa: CASSLNPDRSYGYTF
CDR3nt: TGTGCCAGCAGTTTAAACCCTGACAGGTCTTATGGCTACACCTTC

v_gene: TRBV5-1
d_gene: TRBD1
j_gene: TRBJ1-4
abundance: NA
CDR3aa: CASSADRVGEKLFF
CDR3nt: TGCGCCAGCAGCGCCGACAGGGTCGGTGAAAAACTGTTTTTT

v_gene: TRBV19
d_gene: TRBD1
j_gene: TRBJ1-2
abundance: NA
CDR3aa: CASSPTGAEDFYGYTF
CDR3nt: TGTGCCAGTAGCCCGACAGGGGCAGAGGATTTCTATGGCTACACCTTC

v_gene: TRBV9
d_gene: NA
j_gene: TRBJ1-3
abundance: NA
CDR3aa: CASSVEEGNTIYF
CDR3nt: TGTGCCAGCAGCGTAGAAGAAGGAAACACCATATATTTT

v_gene: TRBV28
d_gene: NA
j_gene: TRBJ1-3
abundance: NA
CDR3aa: CASRDRRTGNTIYF
CDR3nt: TGTGCCAGCAGGGATAGGAGGACTGGAAACACCATATATTTT

v_gene: TRBV4-3
d_gene: NA
j_gene: TRBJ1-3
abundance: NA
CDR3aa: CASSQGLRDPIYF
CDR3nt: TGCGCCAGCAGCCAAGGCCTGCGGGACCCCATATATTTT